The TCR beta chain under discussion was sequenced for a study of CD8+ T cells in alopecia areata listed by TCRdb under 2018. For the study in its entirety: Treated patients were enrolled in an open-label pilot trial of oral tofacitinib at 5 to 10 mg twice daily for moderate-to-severe alopecia areata. On the human side, TCRbeta sequencing was run on scalp tissue and on sorted CD4+ and CD8+ peripheral blood T cells from healthy controls and from alopecia areata patients with either patchy or totalis/universalis disease. TCRbeta CDR3 regions were amplified by immunoSEQ multiplex PCR with 35 Vbeta forward and 13 Jbeta reverse primers. Scalp clonality was compared among normal scalp (n=4), patchy alopecia areata scalp (n=8), and alopecia totalis/universalis scalp (n=8). Tofacitinib-treated patients had biopsies at baseline and at 4 and 24 weeks of treatment, with a later scalp biopsy in several patients. The SALT score, which quantifies the percentage of affected scalp surface area, was used to measure disease severity in treated patients. RNA was extracted with the PAXgene miRNA kit for fixed scalp, the miRNeasy kit for PBMCs, and the RNeasy kit for mouse skin. In both human patients and the C3H/HeJ mouse model, the study applied high-throughput TCRbeta sequencing to look at T cell clonal expansion in alopecia areata. Tofacitinib was given for 6 to 18 months, followed by 6 months of follow-up off drug to assess delayed response and recurrence.

CDR3 length: 13 amino acids, cysteine to phenylalanine. Only the CDR3 portion is preserved as DNA: 39 bases, with reading frame beginning at the first base. Taken from the germline V gene, the CDR1 and CDR2 loops are SQVTM and ANQGSEA. Compared with germline, V lacks 7 bases and J lacks 11 bases; bases without a gene match: 12. Libraries were built with the immunoSEQ multiplex PCR assay. For TCR sequencing, RNA was extracted from every sample and reverse transcribed into cDNA to serve as template. SuperScript III was used for first-strand cDNA synthesis, primed with a 2:1 mix of oligo-dT and random hexamers. Amplification bias was assessed with a synthetic immune receptor repertoire, and residual bias was removed computationally. On the authors' methods: Raw reads were preprocessed to remove errors, and CDR3 was defined according to IMGT conventions as the region from the conserved cysteine to phenylalanine. Clonality was computed by normalizing Shannon entropy by log2 of the number of productive unique TCRs and subtracting the result from 1. Scalp TCRbeta sequences were cross-referenced with sorted blood CD4 and CD8 repertoires so that the CD4 or CD8 identity of scalp clones could be inferred. TCRdb re-hosts the immuneACCESS table, in-frame sequences only. Its copies lack some clones; in the studies checked, an unresolved V gene accounts for under half of them, and the cause for the rest is not known. D and trimming were read from the DNA, whereas the V and J calls and clone size are those reported in that table. The sample table lists 210,000 or so clones, just over 65% of them with a count of one. Roughly 1.2% of the sample is taken by the ten largest.

The treatment or condition label on this specimen signifies: oral pan-JAK inhibitor, 5-10 mg twice daily. Lesional scalp punch biopsies and peripheral blood were obtained from alopecia areata patients. After PBMCs were isolated by density centrifugation and stained for CD3, CD4 and CD8, a FACSAria was used to sort CD4+ and CD8+ T cells. Broad study findings and their caveats: With tofacitinib, both scalp clonality and the number of expanded CD8+ clones among the top 100 scalp clones went down significantly. Compared with normal scalp, lesional scalp, particularly in alopecia totalis/universalis, had higher clonality and more expanded CD8+ clones, which suggests antigenic drive. Compared with mice, TCR sequences shared between patients were less clear, possibly partly because of HLA diversity across the patient population. Resident alphabeta T cells in normal human skin are also sequenced, complicating scalp TCR repertoire analysis, unlike mouse skin dominated by gammadelta T cells. During tofacitinib treatment, many expanded lesional clones stuck around in both scalp and blood, and this persistence may partly explain why relapse happens after treatment is stopped. Because the treated cohort was small and had just a single nonresponder, larger studies are needed to establish links between baseline CD8+ expansion and response.

Comments on this clone: Its target antigen remains unknown. Base qualities are missing; no much larger clone stands one base away.

The sequence links TRBV29-1 to TRBJ1-4, and 8 junction bases match TRBD1. This TCR was recovered from a human donor with alopecia areata. Sequenced material: CD4+ T cells sorted from blood, taken at approximately week 45, from a patient treated with tofacitinib. CDR3 sequence: CSGLIDRGGKLFF. The DNA sequence reads TGCAGCGGCCTAATTGACAGGGGTGGGAAACTGTTTTTT.